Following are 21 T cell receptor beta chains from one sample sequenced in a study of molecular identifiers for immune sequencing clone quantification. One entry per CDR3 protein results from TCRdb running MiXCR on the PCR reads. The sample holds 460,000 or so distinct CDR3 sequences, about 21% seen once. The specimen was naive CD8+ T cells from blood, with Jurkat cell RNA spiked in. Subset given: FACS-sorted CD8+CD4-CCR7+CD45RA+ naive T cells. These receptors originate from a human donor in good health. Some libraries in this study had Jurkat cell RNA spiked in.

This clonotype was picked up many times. CDR3 loop: CASGLWLAGGQTETQYF. CDR3 sequence (DNA): TGTGCTAGTGGTTTGTGGCTAGCGGGGGGACAGACAGAGACCCAGTACTTC. The rearrangement joins TRBV12-5 to TRBJ2-5; TRBD2 aligns across 11 bases. The V gene's germline CDR1 is LGHNT and CDR2 FRNRAP. J gave up 4 bases and V 2 bases, and 9 bases lay outside the gene matches. The CDR3 contains 17 residues. Combining the CDR3 with reference TRBV12-5 and TRBJ2-5 gives the whole variable domain DARVTQTPRHKVTEMGQEVTMRCQPILGHNTVFWYRQTMMQGLELLAYFRNRAPLDDSGMPKDRFSAEMPDATLATLKIQPSEPRDSAVYFCASGLWLAGGQTETQYFGPGTRLLVL.

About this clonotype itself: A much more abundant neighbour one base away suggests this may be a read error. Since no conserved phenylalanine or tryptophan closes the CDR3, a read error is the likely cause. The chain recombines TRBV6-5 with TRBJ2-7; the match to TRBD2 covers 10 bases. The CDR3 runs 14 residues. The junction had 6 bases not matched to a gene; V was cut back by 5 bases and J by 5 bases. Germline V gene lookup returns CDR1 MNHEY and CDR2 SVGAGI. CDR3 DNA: TGTGCCAGCAGTCCCGATAGCGGGAGGAACGAGCAGTACCTC. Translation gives CASSPDSGRNEQYL.

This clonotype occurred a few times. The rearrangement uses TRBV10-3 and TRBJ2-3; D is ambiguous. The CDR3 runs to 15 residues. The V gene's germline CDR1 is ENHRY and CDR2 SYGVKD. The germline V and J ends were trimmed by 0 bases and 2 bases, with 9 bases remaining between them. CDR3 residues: CAISESNAFTDTQYF. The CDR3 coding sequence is TGTGCCATCAGTGAGTCAAACGCCTTCACAGATACGCAGTATTTT.

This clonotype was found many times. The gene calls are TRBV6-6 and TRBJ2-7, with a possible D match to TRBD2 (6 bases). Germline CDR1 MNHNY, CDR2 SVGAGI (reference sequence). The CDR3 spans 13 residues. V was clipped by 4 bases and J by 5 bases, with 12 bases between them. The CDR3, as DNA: TGTGCCAGCAGTTGGAGGGCCTGGGACGAGCAGTACTTC. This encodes CASSWRAWDEQYF.

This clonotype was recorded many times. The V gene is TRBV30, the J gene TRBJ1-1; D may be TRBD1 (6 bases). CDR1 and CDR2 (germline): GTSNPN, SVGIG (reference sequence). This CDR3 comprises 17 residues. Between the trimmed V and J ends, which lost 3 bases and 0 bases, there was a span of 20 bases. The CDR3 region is CAWRTDQGRAMNTEAFF. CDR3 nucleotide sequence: TGTGCCTGGAGGACGGATCAGGGGCGGGCCATGAACACTGAAGCTTTCTTT.

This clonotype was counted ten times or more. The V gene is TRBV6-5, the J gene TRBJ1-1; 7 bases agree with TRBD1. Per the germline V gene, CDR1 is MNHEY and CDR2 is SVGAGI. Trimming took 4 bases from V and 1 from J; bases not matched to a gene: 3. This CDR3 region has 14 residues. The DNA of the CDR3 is TGTGCCAGCAGTTGGGGACAGACGAACACTGAAGCTTTCTTT. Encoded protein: CASSWGQTNTEAFF.

Written as DNA, the CDR3 is TGTGCCAGCAGCCCCCCCTGGGGGCAGGGGACTGCAGATACGCAGTATTTT. Amino acids: CASSPPWGQGTADTQYF. This chain uses TRBV3-1 with TRBJ2-3; the D call may be TRBD1 or TRBD2 (6 bases each). Germline CDR1 and CDR2: LGHDT and YNNKEL (reference sequence). Trimming stripped 4 bases from V and 4 bases from J, with 21 bases between. This CDR3 contains 17 residues.

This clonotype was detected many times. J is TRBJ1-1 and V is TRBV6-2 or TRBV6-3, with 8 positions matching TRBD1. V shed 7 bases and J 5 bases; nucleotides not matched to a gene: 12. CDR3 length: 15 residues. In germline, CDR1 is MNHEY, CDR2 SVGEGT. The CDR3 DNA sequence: TGTGCCAGCACCCTGACAGGGGCATTAAGTACTGAAGCTTTCTTT. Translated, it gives CASTLTGALSTEAFF.

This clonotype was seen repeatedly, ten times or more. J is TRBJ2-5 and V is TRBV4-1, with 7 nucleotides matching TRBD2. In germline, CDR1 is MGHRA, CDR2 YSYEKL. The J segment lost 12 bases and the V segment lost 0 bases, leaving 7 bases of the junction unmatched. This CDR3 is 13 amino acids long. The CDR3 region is CASSQETAAGEYF. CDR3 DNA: TGCGCCAGCAGCCAAGAGACGGCGGCGGGGGAGTACTTC.

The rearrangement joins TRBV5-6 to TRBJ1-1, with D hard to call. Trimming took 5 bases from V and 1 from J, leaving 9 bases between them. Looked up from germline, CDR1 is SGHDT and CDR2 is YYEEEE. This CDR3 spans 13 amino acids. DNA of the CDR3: TGTGCCAGCAGGAACGGACGGAACACTGAAGCTTTCTTT. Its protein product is CASRNGRNTEAFF.

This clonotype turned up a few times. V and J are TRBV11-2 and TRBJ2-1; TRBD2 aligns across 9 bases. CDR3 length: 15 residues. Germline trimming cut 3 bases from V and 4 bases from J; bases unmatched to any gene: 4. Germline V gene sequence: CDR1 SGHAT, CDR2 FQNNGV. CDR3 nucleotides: TGTGCCAGCAGCTTGGCTAGCGGGATATACAATGAGCAGTTCTTC. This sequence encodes CASSLASGIYNEQFF.

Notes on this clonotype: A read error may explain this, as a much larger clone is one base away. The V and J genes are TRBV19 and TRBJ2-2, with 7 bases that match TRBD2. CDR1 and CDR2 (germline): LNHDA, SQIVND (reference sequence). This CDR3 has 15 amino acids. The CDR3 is CASSLGGTNTGKLFF. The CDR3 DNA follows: TGTGCCAGTAGTTTGGGGGGGACGAACACCGGGAAGCTGTTTTTT.

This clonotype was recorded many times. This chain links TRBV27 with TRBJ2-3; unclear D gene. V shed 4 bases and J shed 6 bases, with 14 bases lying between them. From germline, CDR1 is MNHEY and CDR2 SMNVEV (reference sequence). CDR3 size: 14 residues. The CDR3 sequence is CASSSLGLFDTQYF. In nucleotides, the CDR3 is TGTGCCAGCAGTTCTCTCGGTCTCTTTGATACGCAGTATTTT.

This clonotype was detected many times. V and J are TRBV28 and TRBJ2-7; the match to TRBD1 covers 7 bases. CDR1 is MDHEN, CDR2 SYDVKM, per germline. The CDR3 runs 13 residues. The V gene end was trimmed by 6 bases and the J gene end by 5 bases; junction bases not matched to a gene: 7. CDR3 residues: CASSPSQGDEQYF. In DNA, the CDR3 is TGTGCCAGCAGCCCCTCCCAGGGGGACGAGCAGTACTTC.

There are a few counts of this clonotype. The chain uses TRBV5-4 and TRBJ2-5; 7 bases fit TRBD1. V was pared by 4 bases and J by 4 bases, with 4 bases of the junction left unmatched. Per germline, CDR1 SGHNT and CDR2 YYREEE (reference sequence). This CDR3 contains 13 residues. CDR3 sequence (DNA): TGTGCCAGCAGCGGGGACAGTCTAGAGACCCAGTACTTC. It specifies CASSGDSLETQYF.

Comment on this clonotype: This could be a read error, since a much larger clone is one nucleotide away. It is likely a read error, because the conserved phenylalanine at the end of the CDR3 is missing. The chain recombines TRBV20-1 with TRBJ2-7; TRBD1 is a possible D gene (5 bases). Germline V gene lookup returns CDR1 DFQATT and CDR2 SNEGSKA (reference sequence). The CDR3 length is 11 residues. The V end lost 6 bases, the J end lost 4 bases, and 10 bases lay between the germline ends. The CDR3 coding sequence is TGCAGTGCCACTACAGGTTACGAGCAGTACCTC. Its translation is CSATTGYEQYL.

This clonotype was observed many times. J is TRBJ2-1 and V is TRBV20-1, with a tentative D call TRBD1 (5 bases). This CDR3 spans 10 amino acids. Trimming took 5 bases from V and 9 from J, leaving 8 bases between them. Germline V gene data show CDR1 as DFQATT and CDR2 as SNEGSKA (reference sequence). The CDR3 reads CSAYQGEQFF. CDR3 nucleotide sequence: TGCAGTGCTTATCAGGGTGAGCAGTTCTTC.

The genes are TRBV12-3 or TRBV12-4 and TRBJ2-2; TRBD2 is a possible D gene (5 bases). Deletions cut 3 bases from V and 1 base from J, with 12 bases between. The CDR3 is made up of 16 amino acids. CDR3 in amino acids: CASSLRVSRNTGELFF. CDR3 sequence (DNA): TGTGCCAGCAGTTTGAGGGTGTCAAGGAACACCGGGGAGCTGTTTTTT.

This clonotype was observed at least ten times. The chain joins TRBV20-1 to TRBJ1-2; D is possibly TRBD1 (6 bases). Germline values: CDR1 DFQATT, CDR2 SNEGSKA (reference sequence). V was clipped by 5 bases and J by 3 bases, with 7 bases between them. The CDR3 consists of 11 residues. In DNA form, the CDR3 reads TGCAGTGCTCGACAGGACTATGGCTACACCTTC. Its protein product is CSARQDYGYTF.

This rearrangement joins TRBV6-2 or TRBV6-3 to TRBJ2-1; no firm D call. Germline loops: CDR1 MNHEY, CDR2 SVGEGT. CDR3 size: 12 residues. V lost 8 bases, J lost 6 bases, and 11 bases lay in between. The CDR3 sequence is CASDNAVNEQFF. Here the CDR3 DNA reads TGTGCCAGCGATAACGCGGTCAATGAGCAGTTCTTC.

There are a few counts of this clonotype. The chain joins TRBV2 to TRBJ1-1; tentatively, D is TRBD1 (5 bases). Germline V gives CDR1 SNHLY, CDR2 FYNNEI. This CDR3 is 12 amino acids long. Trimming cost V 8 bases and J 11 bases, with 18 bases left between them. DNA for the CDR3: TGTGCCAGCCTCGGGACGGAGAGACTCGCTTTCTTT. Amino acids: CASLGTERLAFF. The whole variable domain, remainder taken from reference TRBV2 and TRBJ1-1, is EPEVTQTPSHQVTQMGQEVILRCVPISNHLYFYWYRQILGQKVEFLVSFYNNEISEKSEIFDDQFSVERPDGSNFTLKIRSTKLEDSAMYFCASLGTERLAFFGQGTRLTVV.